A few counts support the clone carrying this T cell receptor (beta chain). CDR1 and CDR2 from the germline V gene are SGHRS and YFSETQ. The CDR3 has 15 amino acids. The junction had 7 bases not matched to a gene; V was cut back by 3 bases and J by 5 bases. In the source study's methods: Amplification of reference gene primers provided the estimated nucleated cell counts. Sequencing used immunoSEQ multiplex PCR; TCRdb keeps in-frame clones, though not all of them. The V and J calls and the clone size are those of that table, but D and trimming were determined from the DNA. The sample carries approximately 250,000 clones, roughly 88% recorded once. These data belong to a study of blood T cell repertoires in COVID-19. Study background: The samples span acute and convalescent COVID-19 from the United States, Italy and Spain. In each case, the material was cDNA or gDNA derived from T cells, B-cell-depleted T cells, or PBMCs.

Seattle patients were enrolled during active infection and followed longitudinally. Sequencing was done on a sample of peripheral blood. The source of this sequence is a woman older than 75 with COVID-19, enrolled during active disease. The V gene is TRBV5-1, the J gene TRBJ2-3, with 9 bases lining up with TRBD1. CDR3 sequence: CASSSGTGKGDTQYF. Here the CDR3 DNA reads TGCGCCAGCAGCTCGGGGACAGGGAAGGGAGATACGCAGTATTTT.